Presented here are 32 T cell receptor beta chains from one specimen sequenced in a study of CD8 T cells in Susac syndrome. RNA totalling roughly 0.45 to 1 ug underwent reverse transcription with random hexamers. TCRdb ran MiXCR on the immunoSEQ multiplex PCR reads and lists one entry per CDR3 protein. Seen here are 140,000 to 150,000 distinct CDR3 sequences, around 94% observed once, and the top ten hold approximately 0.09%. The sequencing input was CD4+ T cells from PBMCs. Source of these receptors: a human donor in good health.

The CDR3 DNA follows: TGCAGCGTTAAACAGGGGACAAGTCACTATGGCTACACCTTC. It is translated as CSVKQGTSHYGYTF. The chain employs TRBV29-1 and TRBJ1-2; 7 bases map to TRBD1. This CDR3 region has 14 residues. The J segment lost 3 bases and the V segment lost 5 bases, leaving 9 bases of the junction unmatched. Per germline, CDR1 SQVTM and CDR2 ANQGSEA.

The chain uses TRBV5-1 and TRBJ1-1, with D perhaps matching TRBD1 (5 bases). This CDR3 is built from 14 residues. Trimming took off 3 bases at V and 0 bases at J, with 9 bases between the two ends. CDR1 SGHRS and CDR2 YFSETQ come from the germline V gene. This CDR3 reads CASSSGTLNTEAFF. The CDR3 DNA follows: TGCGCCAGCAGCTCCGGGACTCTGAACACTGAAGCTTTCTTT. The complete variable domain, with remaining parts taken from reference TRBV5-1 and TRBJ1-1, reads KAGVTQTPRYLIKTRGQQVTLSCSPISGHRSVSWYQQTPGQGLQFLFEYFSETQRNKGNFPGRFSGRQFSNSRSEMNVSTLELGDSALYLCASSSGTLNTEAFFGQGTRLTVV.

The chain is built from TRBV20-1 and TRBJ2-7; 10 bases agree with TRBD2. This CDR3 has 15 amino acids. The V segment lost 0 bases and the J segment 2 bases; nucleotides outside the gene matches: 4. CDR1 is DFQATT and CDR2 is SNEGSKA in the germline V gene (reference sequence). DNA for the CDR3: TGCAGTGCTAGAGATCCGCTAGCGGGAGCCTACGAGCAGTACTTC. It is translated as CSARDPLAGAYEQYF.

The V call is TRBV10-3, the J call TRBJ2-7; a weak D match, TRBD2 (6 bases). The CDR3 spans 13 residues. Germline values: CDR1 ENHRY, CDR2 SYGVKD. Trimming cost V 0 bases and J 5 bases, with 8 bases left between them. The CDR3 DNA reads as TGTGCCATCAGTGAGTCGGGAGGTGACGAGCAGTACTTC. It codes for CAISESGGDEQYF.

The rearrangement uses TRBV20-1 and TRBJ1-5; D may be TRBD1 (5 bases). CDR3 length equals 18 residues. Germline V gives CDR1 DFQATT, CDR2 SNEGSKA (reference sequence). The V end was cut by 0 bases, the J end by 0 bases, with 18 bases between. DNA for the CDR3: TGCAGTGCTAGAGATCCCACAGGCGGGGGGTATAGCAATCAGCCCCAGCATTTT. Its protein is CSARDPTGGGYSNQPQHF.

The rearrangement joins TRBV19 to TRBJ2-3, with 12 bases that match TRBD2. This CDR3 has 15 residues. Looked up from germline, CDR1 is LNHDA and CDR2 is SQIVND (reference sequence). V was pared by 5 bases and J by 6 bases, with 6 bases of the junction left unmatched. The chain's CDR3 is CASSFRTSGTDTQYF. The CDR3 nucleotides are TGTGCCAGTAGTTTCCGGACTAGCGGGACGGATACGCAGTATTTT.

The chain uses TRBV14 and TRBJ1-1; D not resolved. Deletions cut 1 base from V and 1 base from J, with 7 bases between. Germline V CDR1 and CDR2: SGHDN, FVKESK. The CDR3 consists of 14 residues. The CDR3 region has the DNA TGTGCCAGCAGCCAAGTGAGCGGGAACACTGAAGCTTTCTTT. It encodes CASSQVSGNTEAFF. The full variable domain, its missing parts supplied by reference TRBV14 and TRBJ1-1, is EAGVTQFPSHSVIEKGQTVTLRCDPISGHDNLYWYRRVMGKEIKFLLHFVKESKQDESGMPNNRFLAERTGGTYSTLKVQPAELEDSGVYFCASSQVSGNTEAFFGQGTRLTVV.

This chain connects TRBV24-1 to TRBJ2-3, with TRBD1 identical over 9 bases. In germline, CDR1 is KGHDR, CDR2 SFDVKD. The CDR3 is made up of 12 amino acids. V lost 9 bases, J lost 3 bases, and 0 bases stayed unmatched. The CDR3 DNA follows: TGTGCCACCGGGACAGGGACAGATACGCAGTATTTT. This codes for CATGTGTDTQYF.

The rearrangement links TRBV10-3 to TRBJ2-5, with a possible D match to TRBD1 (6 bases). Per the germline V gene, CDR1 is ENHRY and CDR2 is SYGVKD. Trimming stripped 4 bases from V and 2 bases from J, with 8 bases between. CDR3 size: 13 residues. The CDR3 is CAISVGQQETQYF. The CDR3 bases are TGTGCCATCAGTGTAGGACAGCAAGAGACCCAGTACTTC.

The J gene is TRBJ2-5, the V gene TRBV5-1; TRBD1 matches at 8 bases. V dropped 4 bases and J dropped 3; count of bases not matched to a gene: 5. The CDR3 totals 14 residues. Germline V CDR1 and CDR2: SGHRS, YFSETQ. The CDR3 loop reads CASSPGQAEETQYF. CDR3 DNA: TGCGCCAGCAGCCCGGGACAGGCGGAAGAGACCCAGTACTTC.

The V gene is TRBV10-3, the J gene TRBJ1-2; 9 bases match TRBD1. CDR1 and CDR2 (germline): ENHRY, SYGVKD. The CDR3 covers 12 residues. With 7 bases clipped from V and 4 bases from J, the junction kept 1 base outside the gene matches. This chain's CDR3 is CAIKDRGYGYTF. CDR3 in DNA: TGTGCCATCAAGGACAGGGGCTATGGCTACACCTTC.

V gene TRBV5-6 combines with J gene TRBJ2-5; the D gene is possibly TRBD2 (6 bases). The ends were cut back, 5 bases at V and 5 bases at J, with 22 bases in the middle. The CDR3 runs 16 residues. Looked up from germline, CDR1 is SGHDT and CDR2 is YYEEEE. The CDR3 DNA sequence: TGTGCCAGCAGTTCTCAGAAGACTAGTCCAACCGAGACCCAGTACTTC. Encoded protein: CASSSQKTSPTETQYF.

This clonotype was observed once. V is TRBV24-1 and J is TRBJ2-1, with D uncertain. V was clipped by 3 bases and J by 2 bases, with 10 bases between them. From germline, CDR1 is KGHDR and CDR2 SFDVKD. This CDR3 has 15 residues. The CDR3 DNA sequence: TGTGCCACCAGTGATCGGACGGCGGCCTACAATGAGCAGTTCTTC. This codes for CATSDRTAAYNEQFF.

The V and J genes are TRBV20-1 and TRBJ1-3, with 8 bases matching TRBD1. The germline V gene encodes CDR1 DFQATT and CDR2 SNEGSKA (reference sequence). V gave up 2 bases and J gave up 6 bases; unmatched junction bases: 3. There are 13 residues in the CDR3. The CDR3 is CSARLDRENTIYF. The CDR3 region has the DNA TGCAGTGCTAGACTGGACAGGGAAAACACCATATATTTT.

The chain carries TRBV27 and TRBJ2-7; 12 bases agree with TRBD2. The CDR3 loop spans 15 amino acids. Germline CDR1 and CDR2: MNHEY and SMNVEV (reference sequence). V lost 5 bases and J lost 3; bases outside the gene matches: 5. CDR3 loop: CASSTTSGSRYEQYF. The CDR3 DNA is TGTGCCAGCAGTACGACTAGCGGGAGTCGCTACGAGCAGTACTTC.

The J gene is TRBJ2-5, the V gene TRBV7-9, with 10 positions matching TRBD2. This CDR3 is 18 amino acids long. Germline loops: CDR1 SEHNR, CDR2 FQNEAQ (reference sequence). V was clipped by 1 base and J by 1 base; unmatched bases: 9. The DNA for the CDR3 is TGTGCCAGCAGCTTAGAGGGGTCTAGCGGGAGCCTCCAAGAGACCCAGTACTTC. Its protein is CASSLEGSSGSLQETQYF.

The chain recombines TRBV20-1 with TRBJ2-7, with D uncertain. Between the trimmed V and J ends, which lost 0 bases and 1 base, there was a span of 10 bases. The CDR3 runs to 14 residues. Germline V gives CDR1 DFQATT, CDR2 SNEGSKA (reference sequence). For the CDR3, the DNA is TGCAGTGCTAGAGATGTTGTCCTATCCTACGAGCAGTACTTC. Its translation: CSARDVVLSYEQYF.

CDR3 protein: CASSVASGGSAGANVLTF. The DNA for the CDR3 is TGTGCCAGCAGCGTAGCTTCGGGGGGATCCGCCGGGGCCAACGTCCTGACTTTC. The V and J genes are TRBV9 and TRBJ2-6; 7 bases align to TRBD2. This CDR3 contains 18 residues. The germline CDR1 and CDR2 sequences are SGDLS and YYNGEE. Losses at the gene ends were 0 bases for V and 4 bases for J; bases not matched to a gene: 10.

The rearrangement uses TRBV5-4 and TRBJ1-1, with 7 nucleotides matching TRBD1. This CDR3 comprises 14 residues. The germline V gene has CDR1 SGHNT and CDR2 YYREEE (reference sequence). V dropped 2 bases and J dropped 7; count of bases not matched to a gene: 8. In DNA form, the CDR3 reads TGTGCCAGCAGCTTAAGGATGGGGGACAGTGAAGCTTTCTTT. Protein: CASSLRMGDSEAFF.

This sequence joins TRBV9 and TRBJ1-1; D is undetermined. This CDR3 has 13 amino acids. Germline lookup yields CDR1 SGDLS and CDR2 YYNGEE. Trimming took 0 bases from V and 11 from J, leaving 14 bases between them. The CDR3 DNA reads as TGTGCCAGCAGCGTAGTGGGTACAGCTGCGGCTTTCTTT. This gives the protein CASSVVGTAAAFF.

This chain links TRBV20-1 with TRBJ2-7; a possible D gene is TRBD1 (6 bases). The CDR3 is 13 amino acids. V was shortened by 3 bases and J by 2 bases, with 11 bases between the two germline ends. The germline V gene encodes CDR1 DFQATT and CDR2 SNEGSKA (reference sequence). CDR3 nucleotides: TGCAGTGCTAGCGGGACAAGTACCTACGAGCAGTACTTC. As protein: CSASGTSTYEQYF.

The chain uses TRBV4-1 and TRBJ2-1; D might be TRBD1 or TRBD2, each matching 5 bases. From germline, CDR1 is MGHRA and CDR2 YSYEKL. Trimming took off 2 bases at V and 0 bases at J, with 17 bases between the two ends. The CDR3 sequence is 18 residues long. The CDR3 nucleotides read TGCGCCAGCAGCCAAACGGGGCGAGCGGTGAGCTCCTACAATGAGCAGTTCTTC. Amino acid sequence: CASSQTGRAVSSYNEQFF.

This chain uses TRBV25-1 with TRBJ2-2, with D tentatively TRBD1 (6 bases). Trimming left V 6 bases short and J 6 bases short, with 11 bases between. Germline V gene data show CDR1 as MGHDK and CDR2 as SYGVNS. The CDR3 length is 13 residues. The CDR3, as DNA: TGTGCCAGCAGCATACAGGGACCCGGGGAGCTGTTTTTT. Encoded protein: CASSIQGPGELFF.

The chain recombines TRBV29-1 with TRBJ2-7; unclear D gene. V shed 5 bases and J shed 7 bases, with 18 bases lying between them. The length of the CDR3 is 13 residues. Germline values: CDR1 SQVTM, CDR2 ANQGSEA. CDR3 in DNA: TGCAGCGTTTTACCCGCCGGTTATAGGGAGCAGTACTTC. Its protein is CSVLPAGYREQYF.

The V and J genes are TRBV5-1 and TRBJ2-4; no reliable D call. The germline V gene has CDR1 SGHRS and CDR2 YFSETQ. CDR3 length: 16 amino acids. V was trimmed by 4 bases and J by 1 base, leaving 15 bases between them. The CDR3 protein is CASSPHRFEAKNIQYF. Here the CDR3 DNA reads TGCGCCAGCAGCCCGCACCGTTTCGAGGCCAAAAACATTCAGTACTTC.

The chain joins TRBV2 to TRBJ2-2; no clear D. The V end was cut by 0 bases, the J end by 4 bases, with 6 bases between. The germline V gene encodes CDR1 SNHLY and CDR2 FYNNEI. This CDR3 has 14 residues. The CDR3 nucleotides are TGTGCCAGCAGTGAAGCTTTACCCACCGGGGAGCTGTTTTTT. Amino acid sequence: CASSEALPTGELFF.

The chain employs TRBV4-1 and TRBJ2-2; tentatively, D is TRBD2 (6 bases). Looked up from germline, CDR1 is MGHRA and CDR2 is YSYEKL. The CDR3 covers 15 residues. Trimming took off 6 bases at V and 4 bases at J, with 15 bases between the two ends. CDR3 bases: TGCGCCAGCAGATTTGAGGGCGGGATCACCGGGGAGCTGTTTTTT. It translates to CASRFEGGITGELFF.

V usage is TRBV20-1 and J usage is TRBJ2-3; possible D gene TRBD2, 5 bases. The germline V gene has CDR1 DFQATT and CDR2 SNEGSKA (reference sequence). V lost 5 bases and J 1 base, leaving 10 bases between the germline ends. The CDR3 contains 13 residues. In DNA, the CDR3 is TGCAGTGCTCCACCCGGGGGCACAGATACGCAGTATTTT. Residues: CSAPPGGTDTQYF.

V gene TRBV6-4 combines with J gene TRBJ2-1; 11 bases line up with TRBD2. CDR3 size: 13 residues. Germline-derived CDR1 and CDR2 are MRHNA and SNTAGT. With 8 bases clipped from V and 6 bases from J, the junction kept 3 bases outside the gene matches. CDR3: CASRLAGSNEQFF. DNA for the CDR3: TGTGCCAGCCGACTAGCGGGAAGCAATGAGCAGTTCTTC.

This sequence joins TRBV12-3 or TRBV12-4 and TRBJ2-7; 9 bases line up with TRBD1. The CDR3 runs 15 residues. The V and J ends lost 5 bases and 6 bases, in that order; junction bases with no gene match: 11. The CDR3 is CASSVRDRVIGEQYF. The CDR3 DNA follows: TGTGCCAGCAGTGTCCGGGACAGGGTAATTGGCGAGCAGTACTTC.

V and J are TRBV5-6 and TRBJ2-3, with D possibly matching TRBD2 (7 bases). CDR1 is SGHDT, CDR2 YYEEEE, per germline. Trimming removed 4 bases at V and 0 bases at J, with 18 bases between. CDR3 length equals 17 residues. CDR3: CASSHGTGGLSTDTQYF. CDR3 bases: TGTGCCAGCAGCCATGGAACCGGGGGGCTTAGCACAGATACGCAGTATTTT.

The V call is TRBV20-1, the J call TRBJ2-7, with 7 nucleotides matching TRBD1. This CDR3 is 15 amino acids long. The trim removed 5 bases at V and 3 bases at J, leaving 13 bases unmatched. Germline V CDR1 and CDR2: DFQATT, SNEGSKA (reference sequence). The CDR3 region has the DNA TGCAGTGCTCGAAGAATACAGGGGCCGGACTACGAGCAGTACTTC. Encoded protein: CSARRIQGPDYEQYF.